A single sample is the source of the 22 T cell receptor beta chains below, sequenced in a study of neurological immune-mediated disorders. TCRdb recomputed calls from the 5' RACE reads with MiXCR, one row per CDR3 protein. The table records 55,000 to 80,000 distinct CDR3 sequences, 4.5% to 5.5% of them present only once. Sequenced material: PBMCs. The source of these receptors is a woman between 50 and 59 years old with multiple sclerosis.

This clonotype has at least ten counts. The chain combines TRBV6-5 with TRBJ1-6; no reliable D call. Trimming cost V 4 bases and J 10 bases, with 14 bases left between them. The CDR3 has 14 amino acids. Germline lookup yields CDR1 MNHEY and CDR2 SVGAGI. The CDR3 sequence: CASSSQLRNSPLHF. DNA of the CDR3: TGTGCCAGCAGTTCTCAACTCCGAAACTCACCCCTCCACTTT.

This clonotype was found a few times. A junction end diverges from the germline sequence, so it may reflect a read error. The V and J genes are TRBV15 and TRBJ1-5; 8 bases are shared with TRBD1. Germline lookup yields CDR1 LNHNV and CDR2 YYDKDF (reference sequence). This CDR3 is built from 14 residues. Here the CDR3 reads CATRGTGNNQPQNF. The CDR3 coding sequence is TGTGCCACGCGGGGGACAGGTAATAACCAGCCCCAGAATTTT. Using reference TRBV15 and TRBJ1-5 for the parts outside the CDR3, the full variable domain is DAMVIQNPRYQVTQFGKPVTLSCSQTLNHNVMYWYQQKSSQAPKLLFHYYDKDFNNEADTPDNFQSRRPNTSFCFLDIRSPGLGDTAMYLCATRGTGNNQPQNFGDGTRLSIL.

This clonotype was recorded at least ten times. V and J are TRBV7-2 and TRBJ1-1; no clear D gene. CDR3 size: 11 residues. The germline gives CDR1 SGHTA, CDR2 FQGNSA. With 2 bases removed from V and 8 bases from J, the gap between germline ends came to 6 bases. The CDR3 protein is CASSLYEEAFF. CDR3 bases: TGTGCCAGCAGCTTATATGAAGAAGCTTTCTTT.

This clonotype was counted ten times or more. This rearrangement joins TRBV6-4 to TRBJ2-3, with 8 bases aligning to TRBD1. Germline-derived CDR1 and CDR2 are MRHNA and SNTAGT. The CDR3 runs 15 residues. V trimming: 8 bases; J trimming: 0 bases; junction bases outside the gene matches: 7. CDR3 amino acids: CASPKGTGSTDTQYF. CDR3 nucleotide sequence: TGTGCCAGCCCGAAGGGGACAGGTAGCACAGATACGCAGTATTTT.

The rearrangement uses TRBV7-2 and TRBJ1-5, with a possible D match to TRBD1 (5 bases). CDR3 length: 15 amino acids. V lost 5 bases, J lost 0 bases, and 11 bases lay in between. Germline V gives CDR1 SGHTA, CDR2 FQGNSA. CDR3 amino acids: CASSIQDSSNQPQHF. CDR3 in DNA: TGTGCCAGCAGCATACAGGATAGTAGCAATCAGCCCCAGCATTTT.

This clonotype came up many times. DNA of the CDR3: TGTGCCAGCAGCTTTGCGAATGAGCAGTTCTTC. Translating gives CASSFANEQFF. The rearrangement links TRBV5-6 to TRBJ2-1; D is unclear. V gave up 2 bases and J gave up 7 bases, with 4 bases separating them. CDR3 length: 11 amino acids. Germline V gene data show CDR1 as SGHDT and CDR2 as YYEEEE. Variable domain in full (rest from reference TRBV5-6 and TRBJ2-1): DAGVTQSPTHLIKTRGQQVTLRCSPKSGHDTVSWYQQALGQGPQFIFQYYEEEERQRGNFPDRFSGHQFPNYSSELNVNALLLGDSALYLCASSFANEQFFGPGTRLTVL.

This clonotype was observed at least ten times. The chain has TRBV5-1 and TRBJ2-3; D gene unclear. Trimming stripped 0 bases from V and 6 bases from J, with 5 bases between. The CDR3 totals 12 residues. The germline gives CDR1 SGHRS, CDR2 YFSETQ. CDR3 sequence (DNA): TGCGCCAGCAGCTTGGCTGGGGATACGCAGTATTTT. It translates to CASSLAGDTQYF.

Ten or more counts support this clonotype. The gene calls are TRBV7-2 and TRBJ1-1; tentative D call: TRBD1 (6 bases). CDR1 and CDR2 from the germline V gene are SGHTA and FQGNSA. Trimming took 3 bases from V and 1 from J, leaving 9 bases between them. The length of the CDR3 is 14 residues. The CDR3 nucleotides read TGTGCCAGCAGCTTCCAGGGGTGGAACACTGAAGCTTTCTTT. Residues: CASSFQGWNTEAFF.

A word on this clonotype: One base away lies a much larger clone, so this may be a sequencing read error. This rearrangement joins TRBV5-1 to TRBJ2-7; no clear D gene. Germline CDR1 SGHRS, CDR2 YFSETQ. The CDR3 covers 12 residues. CDR3 DNA: TGCGCCTGCAGCCCCGACCGTTACGAGCAGTACTTC. Translated: CACSPDRYEQYF.

Details on this clonotype: A much larger clone differs from this one at a single base, so this may be a read error. Since no conserved phenylalanine or tryptophan closes the CDR3, a read error is the likely cause. V usage is TRBV5-1 and J usage is TRBJ1-2, with TRBD1 identical over 7 bases. Germline V gene sequence: CDR1 SGHRS, CDR2 YFSETQ. The CDR3 has 13 residues. The J segment lost 4 bases and the V segment lost 4 bases, leaving 4 bases of the junction unmatched. DNA for the CDR3: TGCGCCAGCAGCGTGGACAGGTTCTATGGCTACACCATC. Amino acids: CASSVDRFYGYTI.

In this sample, this clonotype turned up a few times. This may be a read error: a much more frequent sequence differs by one nucleotide. The chain links TRBV5-8 to TRBJ1-2; D uncertain. Germline CDR1 SGHTS, CDR2 YDEGEE. V was trimmed by 2 bases and J by 8 bases, leaving 16 bases between them. The length of the CDR3 is 14 residues. The CDR3 region has the DNA TGTGCCAGCAGCTTAGGAAAGGGCCTCTGGGGCTACACCTTC. This codes for CASSLGKGLWGYTF.

This clonotype was recorded many times. The chain couples TRBV5-1 to TRBJ2-3, with 9 bases that match TRBD1. The CDR3 length is 16 residues. The germline V gene has CDR1 SGHRS and CDR2 YFSETQ. J lost 2 bases, V lost 0 bases, and 4 bases had no gene match. The CDR3 sequence is CASSLAGTGITDTQYF. The DNA for the CDR3 is TGCGCCAGCAGCTTGGCTGGGACAGGGATCACAGATACGCAGTATTTT.

The chain couples TRBV20-1 to TRBJ1-2; 10 bases agree with TRBD1. CDR1 and CDR2 from the germline V gene are DFQATT and SNEGSKA (reference sequence). V shed 4 bases and J 4 bases; nucleotides not matched to a gene: 15. The CDR3 length is 17 residues. CDR3 in amino acids: CSAIPLSGQGIFYGYTF. CDR3 nucleotides: TGCAGTGCTATTCCTCTGTCGGGACAGGGGATTTTCTATGGCTACACCTTC.

Of note for this clonotype: The conserved closing phenylalanine or tryptophan is absent in this CDR3, likely reflecting a read error. The DNA is left out, because the CDR3 cannot be placed on it with certainty; the CDR3 is given as TCRdb lists it. The chain has TRBV24-1 and TRBJ2-1; the D call TRBD1 from the table was never checked on the DNA. The CDR3 adds up to 12 amino acids, both ends counted. Germline V gene lookup returns CDR1 KGHDR and CDR2 SFDVKD. The CDR3 loop reads CATSEREREQFN.

This clonotype has at least ten counts. The chain links TRBV2 to TRBJ2-1; 9 bases are a match to TRBD2. The CDR3 runs to 13 residues. Germline trimming cut 6 bases from V and 10 bases from J; bases unmatched to any gene: 7. CDR1 and CDR2 (germline): SNHLY, FYNNEI. The CDR3 DNA reads as TGTGCCAGCAGCGGGACTAGCCATGGGGAGCAGTTCTTC. It yields the protein CASSGTSHGEQFF.

The V call is TRBV7-2, the J call TRBJ2-7; D not certain. Germline lookup yields CDR1 SGHTA and CDR2 FQGNSA. The ends were cut back, 7 bases at V and 5 bases at J, with 12 bases in the middle. The CDR3 length is 12 residues. In DNA form, the CDR3 reads TGTGCCAGCACCGTGGGGTTAAACGAGCAGTACTTC. It encodes CASTVGLNEQYF.

This clonotype occurred many times. The chain links TRBV4-2 to TRBJ2-2; 15 bases agree with TRBD2. Germline CDR1 and CDR2: LGHNA and YNFKEQ. Trimming took 4 bases from V and 1 from J; bases not matched to a gene: 4. CDR3 length equals 18 residues. In DNA form, the CDR3 reads TGTGCCAGCAGCCTCGGGACTAGCGGGGGGAAGAACACCGGGGAGCTGTTTTTT. It specifies CASSLGTSGGKNTGELFF.

This chain links TRBV24-1 with TRBJ2-7, with TRBD1 matching 7 bases. With V trimmed by 7 bases and J by 0 bases, 5 bases remained unmatched. This CDR3 has 14 residues. Germline lookup yields CDR1 KGHDR and CDR2 SFDVKD. The CDR3 loop reads CATSKGATSYEQYF. The CDR3 bases are TGTGCCACCAGCAAGGGGGCGACCTCCTACGAGCAGTACTTC.

This clonotype was counted at least ten times. This sequence joins TRBV20-1 and TRBJ1-4; 9 positions agree with TRBD1. Looked up from germline, CDR1 is DFQATT and CDR2 is SNEGSKA (reference sequence). J lost 8 bases, V lost 4 bases, and 8 bases had no gene match. The length of the CDR3 is 14 residues. CDR3 loop: CSATTGQGWEKLFF. The CDR3 DNA reads as TGCAGTGCTACAACGGGACAGGGATGGGAAAAACTGTTTTTT.

This clonotype was found many times. The chain has TRBV7-3 and TRBJ2-1; 13 nucleotides align to TRBD2. Germline V gene lookup returns CDR1 SGHTA and CDR2 FQGTGA. CDR3 length equals 18 residues. With V trimmed by 3 bases and J by 6 bases, 11 bases remained unmatched. The CDR3 nucleotides read TGTGCCAGCAGCTTGGGAATACTAGCGGGGGGGCAGGGCAATGAGCAGTTCTTC. This gives the protein CASSLGILAGGQGNEQFF.

There are many counts of this clonotype. The V call is TRBV4-2, the J call TRBJ2-1; no clear D gene. The ends were cut back, 0 bases at V and 5 bases at J, with 8 bases in the middle. There are 14 residues in the CDR3. The germline gives CDR1 LGHNA, CDR2 YNFKEQ. CDR3 residues: CASSQDSQNNEQFF. The CDR3 DNA follows: TGTGCCAGCAGCCAAGACTCACAGAACAATGAGCAGTTCTTC.

This clonotype occurred many times. V and J are TRBV5-1 and TRBJ1-6; maybe TRBD1 (6 bases). The CDR3 is 15 residues long. Germline CDR1 and CDR2: SGHRS and YFSETQ. Trimming shortened V by 4 bases and J by 5 bases, and 13 bases separated the two germline ends. The CDR3 DNA reads as TGCGCCAGCAGCCCGGATAGGACAGATAATTCACCCCTCCACTTT. The encoded protein is CASSPDRTDNSPLHF.